One sample yielded the 21 T cell receptor beta chains listed below, sequenced in a study of T cell responses to AZD1222 COVID-19 vaccine. Measured with immunoSEQ multiplex PCR; TCRdb has only the in-frame clones, and not every one. The table lists some 120,000 clones, roughly nine tenths of them singletons. The specimen was peripheral blood, collected 28 days after the second AZD1222 dose. The receptor source for this set is an adult who received the AZD1222 COVID-19 vaccine.

This chain joins TRBV7-2 and TRBJ1-5; D ambiguous. The CDR3 is made up of 15 amino acids. Trimming pared 1 base from V and 1 base from J, leaving 8 bases between. Germline V gives CDR1 SGHTA, CDR2 FQGNSA. The CDR3, as DNA: TGTGCCAGCAGCTTAGTGTCAGAAAGCAATCAGCCCCAGCATTTT. Translated, it gives CASSLVSESNQPQHF. Based on the CDR3 plus reference TRBV7-2 and TRBJ1-5, the full variable domain is GAGVSQSPSNKVTEKGKDVELRCDPISGHTALYWYRQSLGQGLEFLIYFQGNSAPDKSGLPSDRFSAERTGGSVSTLTIQRTQQEDSAVYLCASSLVSESNQPQHFGDGTRLSIL.

The chain couples TRBV19 to TRBJ2-7, with D possibly matching TRBD2 (6 bases). This CDR3 is built from 18 residues. Trimming removed 3 bases from V and 3 bases from J, with 24 bases in between. Germline lookup yields CDR1 LNHDA and CDR2 SQIVND (reference sequence). CDR3 in DNA: TGTGCCAGTAGTATTTCATTTCCTACCGGGACTGCGCGCTACGAGCAGTACTTC. Translated, it gives CASSISFPTGTARYEQYF.

The chain joins TRBV5-1 to TRBJ2-2, with TRBD1 matching 8 bases. The germline gives CDR1 SGHRS, CDR2 YFSETQ. CDR3 length equals 16 residues. Trimming took 1 base from V and 1 from J; bases not matched to a gene: 3. CDR3 amino acids: CASSLIGTGNTGELFF. CDR3 DNA: TGCGCCAGCAGCTTGATCGGGACAGGGAACACCGGGGAGCTGTTTTTT.

CDR3 bases: TGTGCCTGGACAGGAGCAACTAATGAAAAACTGTTTTTT. It yields the protein CAWTGATNEKLFF. This chain uses TRBV30 with TRBJ1-4, with unresolved D. There are 13 residues in the CDR3. Trimming stripped 4 bases from V and 0 bases from J, with 6 bases between. Germline CDR1 is GTSNPN and CDR2 is SVGIG (reference sequence). Based on the CDR3 plus reference TRBV30 and TRBJ1-4, the full variable domain is SQTIHQWPATLVQPVGSPLSLECTVEGTSNPNLYWYRQAAGRGLQLLFYSVGIGQISSEVPQNLSASRPQDRQFILSSKKLLLSDSGFYLCAWTGATNEKLFFGSGTQLSVL.

In its sample, this clone was seen once. V usage is TRBV6-4 and J usage is TRBJ1-5; D may be TRBD1 (6 bases). The V end lost 4 bases, the J end lost 2 bases, and 15 bases lay between the germline ends. The CDR3 is made up of 16 amino acids. The germline CDR1 and CDR2 sequences are MRHNA and SNTAGT. In DNA, the CDR3 is TGTGCCAGCAGTGGGGCAGGGGATTCGGGCAATCAGCCCCAGCATTTT. The encoded protein is CASSGAGDSGNQPQHF.

The chain has TRBV18 and TRBJ1-4; D call uncertain. Trimming took off 4 bases at V and 6 bases at J, with 6 bases between the two ends. The CDR3 spans 12 residues. Germline CDR1 KGHSH, CDR2 LQKENI. CDR3 protein: CASSQVDEKLFF. In nucleotides, the CDR3 is TGTGCCAGCTCACAGGTTGATGAAAAACTGTTTTTT. Looking up the rest from reference TRBV18 and TRBJ1-4 gives the full variable domain: NAGVMQNPRHLVRRRGQEARLRCSPMKGHSHVYWYRQLPEEGLKFMVYLQKENIIDESGMPKERFSAEFPKEGPSILRIQQVVRGDSAAYFCASSQVDEKLFFGSGTQLSVL.

CDR3 amino acids: CASRTSGIRTDTQYF. CDR3 DNA: TGTGCCTCCAGGACTAGCGGGATTCGCACAGATACGCAGTATTTT. The V gene is TRBV2, the J gene TRBJ2-3, with TRBD2 matching over 12 bases. Germline lookup yields CDR1 SNHLY and CDR2 FYNNEI. Unmatched junction bases numbered 7, after V lost 11 bases and J lost 1 base. The CDR3 spans 15 residues.

The chain employs TRBV5-1 and TRBJ1-3; D is unresolved. The germline V gene encodes CDR1 SGHRS and CDR2 YFSETQ. The CDR3 consists of 14 residues. Trimming pared 6 bases from V and 0 bases from J, leaving 10 bases between. The CDR3 loop is CASKRADSGNTIYF. The CDR3 bases are TGCGCCAGCAAGAGGGCCGACTCTGGAAACACCATATATTTT.

The V and J genes are TRBV27 and TRBJ1-6, with D unresolved. Germline V lookup: CDR1 MNHEY, CDR2 SMNVEV (reference sequence). The CDR3 covers 17 residues. Trimming stripped 4 bases from V and 4 bases from J, with 17 bases between. CDR3 in DNA: TGTGCCAGCAGTTCTATAGCACCAATAAGATATAATTCACCCCTCCACTTT. Amino acids: CASSSIAPIRYNSPLHF.

V and J are TRBV6-5 and TRBJ2-5; TRBD2 matches at 8 bases. Per the germline V gene, CDR1 is MNHEY and CDR2 is SVGAGI. V lost 10 bases, J lost 3 bases, and 7 bases stayed unmatched. The CDR3 consists of 13 residues. The CDR3 sequence: CATTGLGKETQYF. Here the CDR3 DNA reads TGTGCCACTACGGGACTAGGCAAAGAGACCCAGTACTTC.

This clone was counted once. The chain recombines TRBV3-1 (or the pseudogene TRBV3-2) with TRBJ2-7; no definite D call. The V and J ends lost 3 bases and 4 bases respectively, with 7 bases between them. Germline-derived CDR1 and CDR2 are LGHDT and YNNKEL (reference sequence). The CDR3 has 12 residues. The CDR3 protein is CASSHDGYEQYF. CDR3 nucleotides: TGTGCCAGCAGCCACGACGGATACGAGCAGTACTTC.

The rearrangement uses TRBV27 and TRBJ1-1; 9 nucleotides match TRBD1. Germline V lookup: CDR1 MNHEY, CDR2 SMNVEV (reference sequence). CDR3 length: 15 residues. J gave up 1 base and V 8 bases, and 8 bases lay outside the gene matches. CDR3 DNA: TGTGCCAGCGGCGCGGACAGGGGTTGGAACACTGAAGCTTTCTTT. This encodes CASGADRGWNTEAFF.

The J gene is TRBJ2-7, the V gene TRBV2; D gene unclear. CDR1 and CDR2 (germline): SNHLY, FYNNEI. V shed 1 base and J shed 0 bases, with 10 bases lying between them. The CDR3 spans 15 residues. CDR3 in DNA: TGTGCCAGCAGTGAAGGACCAGTAACCTCCTACGAGCAGTACTTC. This translates into CASSEGPVTSYEQYF.

The rearrangement links TRBV30 to TRBJ2-3; no clear D. Per germline, CDR1 GTSNPN and CDR2 SVGIG (reference sequence). The V end was cut by 2 bases, the J end by 3 bases, with 6 bases between. The CDR3 totals 12 residues. The CDR3 reads CAWSPGTDTQYF. The CDR3 DNA is TGTGCCTGGAGTCCTGGGACAGATACGCAGTATTTT.

This clone occurred once. The V gene is TRBV6-6, the J gene TRBJ2-1; 12 nucleotides agree with TRBD2. This CDR3 is 14 amino acids long. Losses at the gene ends were 2 bases for V and 12 bases for J; bases not matched to a gene: 5. The germline gives CDR1 MNHNY, CDR2 SVGAGI (reference sequence). CDR3 sequence (DNA): TGTGCCAGCAGTTACAGGACTAGCGGGACCGGGCAGTTCTTC. Translation: CASSYRTSGTGQFF.

The chain combines TRBV2 with TRBJ1-5, with D uncertain. The V end was cut by 5 bases, the J end by 7 bases, with 18 bases between. CDR3 length equals 15 residues. CDR1 and CDR2 from the germline V gene are SNHLY and FYNNEI. The CDR3 bases are TGTGCCAGCAGTTTACCGGGTTCCGGAGAACAGCCCCAGCATTTT. Its protein product is CASSLPGSGEQPQHF.

Regarding this clone: An end of the junction differs from the germline gene, which may be a read error. CDR3 DNA: TGTGCCAGCTCCCCACCGGCTGTCCAAGAGACCCAGTACTTC. Residues: CASSPPAVQETQYF. The rearrangement uses TRBV18 and TRBJ2-5, with unresolved D. Germline V gives CDR1 KGHSH, CDR2 LQKENI. The CDR3 totals 14 residues.

CDR3 bases: TGTGCCTGGAGTGGAGGACTTTACACTGAAGCTTTCTTT. Protein sequence: CAWSGGLYTEAFF. The V call is TRBV30, the J call TRBJ1-1; D call uncertain. V was cut by 1 base and J by 3 bases, with 9 bases left in between. CDR3 length: 13 amino acids. From germline, CDR1 is GTSNPN and CDR2 SVGIG (reference sequence).

The V call is TRBV6-6, the J call TRBJ1-6; D is ambiguous. The V gene's germline CDR1 is MNHNY and CDR2 SVGAGI (reference sequence). The V end lost 10 bases, the J end lost 7 bases, and 14 bases lay between the germline ends. CDR3 size: 13 residues. For the CDR3, the DNA is TGTGCCATGTACGTCGGAGGGAATTCACCCCTCCACTTT. Amino acid sequence: CAMYVGGNSPLHF.

V usage is TRBV14 and J usage is TRBJ1-4; D possibly corresponds to TRBD1 (5 bases). In germline, CDR1 is SGHDN, CDR2 FVKESK. V was trimmed by 4 bases and J by 5 bases, leaving 11 bases between them. This CDR3 contains 14 residues. CDR3 sequence (DNA): TGTGCCAGCAGCCCTGGGGACTACAATGAAAAACTGTTTTTT. It encodes CASSPGDYNEKLFF.

This chain joins TRBV7-2 and TRBJ1-3; possibly TRBD1 for D (5 bases). The CDR3 length is 16 residues. Germline V gene sequence: CDR1 SGHTA, CDR2 FQGNSA. The V end was cut by 1 base, the J end by 1 base, with 11 bases between. The CDR3 nucleotides read TGTGCCAGCAGCTTAGATCCAGGGAGGTCTGGAAACACCATATATTTT. It is translated as CASSLDPGRSGNTIYF.